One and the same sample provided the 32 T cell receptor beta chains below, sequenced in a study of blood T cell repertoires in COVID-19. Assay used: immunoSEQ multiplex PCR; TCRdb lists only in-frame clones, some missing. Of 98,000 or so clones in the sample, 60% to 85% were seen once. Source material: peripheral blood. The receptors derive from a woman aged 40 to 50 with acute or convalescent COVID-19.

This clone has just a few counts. DNA for the CDR3: TGTGCCAGCAGTTCAGCAACAGGGGACAGAAAACTGTTTTTT. It codes for CASSSATGDRKLFF. The V and J genes are TRBV28 and TRBJ1-4; 7 bases line up with TRBD1. Germline CDR1 reads MDHEN; CDR2 reads SYDVKM. The CDR3 is 14 amino acids. Germline trimming cut 4 bases from V and 10 bases from J; bases unmatched to any gene: 9.

The DNA for the CDR3 is TGTGCCAGCAGTGAAGAAAAACAGCCGAATCAGCCCCAGCATTTT. This sequence encodes CASSEEKQPNQPQHF. The chain employs TRBV6-1 and TRBJ1-5; D not resolved. Germline V gives CDR1 MNHNS, CDR2 SASEGT. CDR3 length equals 15 residues. Trimming pared 1 base from V and 4 bases from J, leaving 11 bases between.

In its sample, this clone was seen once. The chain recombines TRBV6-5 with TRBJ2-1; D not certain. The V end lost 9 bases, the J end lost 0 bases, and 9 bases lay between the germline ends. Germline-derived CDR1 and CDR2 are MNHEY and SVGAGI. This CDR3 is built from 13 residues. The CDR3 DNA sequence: TGTGCCAGTGGGCTGAGCTCCTACAATGAGCAGTTCTTC. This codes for CASGLSSYNEQFF.

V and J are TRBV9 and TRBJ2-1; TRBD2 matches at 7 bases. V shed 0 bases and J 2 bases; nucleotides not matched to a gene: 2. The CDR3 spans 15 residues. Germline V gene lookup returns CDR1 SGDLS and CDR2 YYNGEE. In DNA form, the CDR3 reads TGTGCCAGCAGCGTAGCTGCGGGGGCCTACAATGAGCAGTTCTTC. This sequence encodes CASSVAAGAYNEQFF.

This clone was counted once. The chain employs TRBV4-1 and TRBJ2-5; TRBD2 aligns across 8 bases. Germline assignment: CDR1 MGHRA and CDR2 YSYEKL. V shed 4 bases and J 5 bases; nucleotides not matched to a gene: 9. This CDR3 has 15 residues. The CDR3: CASSPFGVAGETQYF. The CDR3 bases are TGCGCCAGCAGCCCCTTCGGGGTAGCGGGGGAGACCCAGTACTTC.

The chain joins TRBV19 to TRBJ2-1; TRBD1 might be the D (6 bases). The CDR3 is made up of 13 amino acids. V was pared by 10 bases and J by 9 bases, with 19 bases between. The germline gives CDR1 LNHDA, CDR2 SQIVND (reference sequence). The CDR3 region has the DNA TGTGCCACCGGAAGGTTGGGGGCGGGTGAGCAGTTCTTC. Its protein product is CATGRLGAGEQFF. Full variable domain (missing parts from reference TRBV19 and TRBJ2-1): DGGITQSPKYLFRKEGQNVTLSCEQNLNHDAMYWYRQDPGQGLRLIYYSQIVNDFQKGDIAEGYSVSREKKESFPLTVTSAQKNPTAFYLCATGRLGAGEQFFGPGTRLTVL.

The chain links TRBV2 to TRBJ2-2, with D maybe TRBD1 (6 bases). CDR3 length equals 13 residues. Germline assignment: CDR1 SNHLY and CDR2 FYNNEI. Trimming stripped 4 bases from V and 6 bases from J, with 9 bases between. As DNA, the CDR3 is TGTGCCAGCAGTGTCTCAGGGGCCGGGGAGCTGTTTTTT. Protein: CASSVSGAGELFF.

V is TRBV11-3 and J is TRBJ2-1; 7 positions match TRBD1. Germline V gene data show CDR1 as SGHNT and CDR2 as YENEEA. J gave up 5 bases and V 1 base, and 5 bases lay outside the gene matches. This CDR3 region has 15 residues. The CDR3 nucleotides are TGTGCCAGCAGCTTAGCCTCCGGGACAGACAATGAGCAGTTCTTC. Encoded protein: CASSLASGTDNEQFF.

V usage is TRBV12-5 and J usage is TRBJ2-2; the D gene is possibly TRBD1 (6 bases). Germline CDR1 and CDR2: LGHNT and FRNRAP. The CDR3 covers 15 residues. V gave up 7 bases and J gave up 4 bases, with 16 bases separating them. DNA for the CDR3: TGTGCTAGTGCCTGGGGAACAGGGACCACCGGGGAGCTGTTTTTT. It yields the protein CASAWGTGTTGELFF.

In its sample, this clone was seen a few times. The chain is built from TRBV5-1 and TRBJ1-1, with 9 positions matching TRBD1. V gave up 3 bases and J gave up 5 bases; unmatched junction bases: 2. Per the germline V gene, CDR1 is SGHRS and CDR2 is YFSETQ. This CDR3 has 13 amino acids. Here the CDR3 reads CASSWDRETEAFF. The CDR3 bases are TGCGCCAGCAGCTGGGACAGGGAAACTGAAGCTTTCTTT.

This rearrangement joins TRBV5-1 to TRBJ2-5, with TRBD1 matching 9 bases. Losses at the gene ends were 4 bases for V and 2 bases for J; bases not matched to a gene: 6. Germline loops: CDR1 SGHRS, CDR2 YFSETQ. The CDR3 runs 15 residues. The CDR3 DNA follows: TGCGCCAGCAGCCTGGGACAGGGCTTACAAGAGACCCAGTACTTC. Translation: CASSLGQGLQETQYF.

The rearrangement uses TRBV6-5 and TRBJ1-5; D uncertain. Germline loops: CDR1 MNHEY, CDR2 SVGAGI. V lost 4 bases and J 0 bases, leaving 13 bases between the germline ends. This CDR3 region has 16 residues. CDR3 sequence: CASSSYSLVSNQPQHF. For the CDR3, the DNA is TGTGCCAGCAGTTCATATAGCCTCGTTAGCAATCAGCCCCAGCATTTT.

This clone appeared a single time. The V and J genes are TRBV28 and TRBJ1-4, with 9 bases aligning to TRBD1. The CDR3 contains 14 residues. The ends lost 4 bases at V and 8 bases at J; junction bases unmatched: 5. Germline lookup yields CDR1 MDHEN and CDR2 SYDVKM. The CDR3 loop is CASSSGQGREKLFF. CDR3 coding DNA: TGTGCCAGCAGTTCGGGACAGGGTCGAGAAAAACTGTTTTTT.

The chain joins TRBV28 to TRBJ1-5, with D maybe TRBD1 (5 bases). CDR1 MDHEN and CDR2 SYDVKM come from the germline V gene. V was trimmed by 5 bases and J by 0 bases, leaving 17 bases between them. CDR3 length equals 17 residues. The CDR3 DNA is TGTGCCAGCAGTCCGGCGACAGCAACTTATAGCAATCAGCCCCAGCATTTT. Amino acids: CASSPATATYSNQPQHF.

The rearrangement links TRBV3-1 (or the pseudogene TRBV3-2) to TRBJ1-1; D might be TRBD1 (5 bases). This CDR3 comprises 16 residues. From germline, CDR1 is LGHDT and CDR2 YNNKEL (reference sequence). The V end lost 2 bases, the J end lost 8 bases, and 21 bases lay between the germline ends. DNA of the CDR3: TGTGCCAGCAGCCAAAGGTCTGGGCAGGGTTTGGGGGAAGCTTTCTTT. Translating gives CASSQRSGQGLGEAFF.

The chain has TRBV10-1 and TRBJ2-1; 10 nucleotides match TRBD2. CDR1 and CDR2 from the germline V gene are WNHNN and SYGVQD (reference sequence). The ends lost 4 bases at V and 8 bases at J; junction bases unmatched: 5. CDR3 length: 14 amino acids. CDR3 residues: CASSALAGEDEQFF. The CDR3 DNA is TGCGCCAGCAGTGCCCTAGCGGGGGAGGATGAGCAGTTCTTC.

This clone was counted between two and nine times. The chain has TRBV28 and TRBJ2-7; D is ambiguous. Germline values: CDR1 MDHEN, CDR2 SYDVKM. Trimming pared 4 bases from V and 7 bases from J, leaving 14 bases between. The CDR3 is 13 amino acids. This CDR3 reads CASSSEVVGEQYF. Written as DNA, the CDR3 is TGTGCCAGCAGTTCAGAGGTGGTAGGAGAGCAGTACTTC.

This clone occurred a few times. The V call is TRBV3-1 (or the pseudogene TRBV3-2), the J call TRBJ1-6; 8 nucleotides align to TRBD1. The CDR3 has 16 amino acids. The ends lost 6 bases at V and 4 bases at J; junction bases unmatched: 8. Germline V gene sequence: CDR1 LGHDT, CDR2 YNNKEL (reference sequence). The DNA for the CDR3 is TGTGCCAGCAGGAAAGAGACAGGGGTGTATAATTCACCCCTCCACTTT. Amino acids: CASRKETGVYNSPLHF.

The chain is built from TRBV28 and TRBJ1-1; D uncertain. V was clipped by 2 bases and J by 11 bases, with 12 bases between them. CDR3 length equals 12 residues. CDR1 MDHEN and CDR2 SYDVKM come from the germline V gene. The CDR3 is CASSLQWVGAFF. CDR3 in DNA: TGTGCCAGCAGTTTACAGTGGGTCGGGGCTTTCTTT.

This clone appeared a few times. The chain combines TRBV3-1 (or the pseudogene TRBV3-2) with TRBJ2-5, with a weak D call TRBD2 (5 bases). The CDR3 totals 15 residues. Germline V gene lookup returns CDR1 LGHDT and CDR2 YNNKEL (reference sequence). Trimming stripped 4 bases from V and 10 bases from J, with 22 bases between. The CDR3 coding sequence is TGTGCCAGCAGCCCGGATCTTTACGCTCCCCGGGGCCAGTACTTC. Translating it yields CASSPDLYAPRGQYF.

The DNA for the CDR3 is TGTGCCAGCAGCTCCTCGGGGGGGCCTAGGTTCTTC. Its protein is CASSSSGGPRFF. V is TRBV28 and J is TRBJ2-1; TRBD2 aligns across 8 bases. This CDR3 region has 12 residues. Per germline, CDR1 MDHEN and CDR2 SYDVKM. Germline trimming cut 6 bases from V and 15 bases from J; bases unmatched to any gene: 10.

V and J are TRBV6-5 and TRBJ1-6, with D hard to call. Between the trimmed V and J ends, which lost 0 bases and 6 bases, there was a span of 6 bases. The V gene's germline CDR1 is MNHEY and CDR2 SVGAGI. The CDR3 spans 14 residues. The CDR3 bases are TGTGCCAGCAGTTACTCGAGTTTTAATTCACCCCTCCACTTT. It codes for CASSYSSFNSPLHF.

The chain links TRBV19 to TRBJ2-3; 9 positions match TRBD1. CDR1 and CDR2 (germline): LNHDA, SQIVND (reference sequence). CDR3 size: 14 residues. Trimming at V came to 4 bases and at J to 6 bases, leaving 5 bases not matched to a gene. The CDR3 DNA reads TGTGCCAGTAGTAACACAGGGGGCCGGGATACGCAGTATTTT. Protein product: CASSNTGGRDTQYF.

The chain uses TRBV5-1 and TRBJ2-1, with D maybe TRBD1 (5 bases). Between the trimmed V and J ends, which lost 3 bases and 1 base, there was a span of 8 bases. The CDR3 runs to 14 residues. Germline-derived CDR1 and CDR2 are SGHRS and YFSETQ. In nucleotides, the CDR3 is TGCGCCAGCAGCTCGGACACGTCCTACAATGAGCAGTTCTTC. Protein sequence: CASSSDTSYNEQFF.

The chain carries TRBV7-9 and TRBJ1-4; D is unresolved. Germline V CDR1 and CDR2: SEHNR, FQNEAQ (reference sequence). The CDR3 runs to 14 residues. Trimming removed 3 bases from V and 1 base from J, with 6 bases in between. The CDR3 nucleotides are TGTGCCAGCAGCTTCGTCGGAACTAATGAAAAACTGTTTTTT. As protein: CASSFVGTNEKLFF.

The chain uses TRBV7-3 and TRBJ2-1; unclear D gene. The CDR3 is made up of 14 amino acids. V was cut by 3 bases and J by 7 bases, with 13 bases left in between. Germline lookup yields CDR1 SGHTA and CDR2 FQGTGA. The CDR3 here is CASSLGHQDNEQFF. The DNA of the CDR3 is TGTGCCAGCAGCTTGGGCCACCAGGATAATGAGCAGTTCTTC.

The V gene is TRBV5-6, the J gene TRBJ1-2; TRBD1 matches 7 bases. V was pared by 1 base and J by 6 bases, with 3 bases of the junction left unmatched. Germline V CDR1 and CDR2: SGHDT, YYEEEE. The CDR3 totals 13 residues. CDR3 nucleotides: TGTGCCAGCAGCTTGAACACAGGGGATGGCTACACCTTC. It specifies CASSLNTGDGYTF.

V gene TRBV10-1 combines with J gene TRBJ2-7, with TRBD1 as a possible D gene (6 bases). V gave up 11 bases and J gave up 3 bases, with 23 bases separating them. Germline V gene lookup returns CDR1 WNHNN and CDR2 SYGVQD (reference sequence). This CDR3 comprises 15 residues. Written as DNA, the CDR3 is TGCGCCCCCGAGTGTTGGGGGCGAGTGGGCTACGAGCAGTACTTC. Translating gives CAPECWGRVGYEQYF.

CDR3 in DNA: TGTGCCAGCAGCTTACAGGAGGGGCCCCAAGAGACCCAGTACTTC. Encoded protein: CASSLQEGPQETQYF. The chain recombines TRBV5-4 with TRBJ2-5, with D possibly matching TRBD2 (6 bases). The V gene lost 2 bases and the J gene lost 1 base, with 12 bases spanning the gap. This CDR3 is built from 15 residues. The germline CDR1 and CDR2 sequences are SGHNT and YYREEE (reference sequence).

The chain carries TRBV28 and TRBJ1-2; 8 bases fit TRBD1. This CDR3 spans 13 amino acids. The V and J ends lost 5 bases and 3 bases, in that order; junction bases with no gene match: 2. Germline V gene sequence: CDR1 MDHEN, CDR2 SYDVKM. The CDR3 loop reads CASSTGGYYGYTF. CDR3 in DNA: TGTGCCAGCAGTACAGGGGGGTACTATGGCTACACCTTC.

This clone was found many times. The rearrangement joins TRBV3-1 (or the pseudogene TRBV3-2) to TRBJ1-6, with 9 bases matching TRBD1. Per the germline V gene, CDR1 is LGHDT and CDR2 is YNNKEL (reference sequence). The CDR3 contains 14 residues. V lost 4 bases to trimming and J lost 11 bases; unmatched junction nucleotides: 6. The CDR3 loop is CASSPLGQGTPLHF. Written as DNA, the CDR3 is TGTGCCAGCAGCCCTCTGGGACAGGGAACACCCCTCCACTTT.

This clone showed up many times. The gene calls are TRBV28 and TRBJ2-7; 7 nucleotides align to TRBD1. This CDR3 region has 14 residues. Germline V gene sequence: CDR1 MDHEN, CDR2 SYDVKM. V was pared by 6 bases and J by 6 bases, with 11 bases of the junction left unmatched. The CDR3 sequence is CASSLQGSMSEQYF. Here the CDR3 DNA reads TGTGCCAGCAGCTTACAGGGGAGTATGAGCGAGCAGTACTTC.